This TCR beta chain was retrieved from a study of blood T cell repertoires in COVID-19. Study at large: Material from acute and convalescent COVID-19 was sourced from the United States, Italy and Spain. The cDNA or gDNA used as material had been derived from T cells, B-cell-depleted T cells, or PBMCs.

In the original workflow: Amplifying reference gene primers gave estimates of nucleated cell counts. TCRdb's table, derived via immunoSEQ multiplex PCR, lists solely in-frame clones and lacks some. D and trimming come from the DNA, and the V and J calls and clone size come from that table. The sample lists tens of thousands of clones, 80% occurring once. V dropped 5 bases and J dropped 5; count of bases not matched to a gene: 11. This CDR3 spans 16 amino acids. Germline V gives CDR1 SEHNR, CDR2 FQNEAQ (reference sequence). The receptor was isolated from a human donor in a cohort sampled during active COVID-19. V and J are TRBV7-9 and TRBJ2-3; 9 bases line up with TRBD2. The sample consisted of peripheral blood. As DNA, the CDR3 is TGTGCCAGCAGCCGACGGGCGGGAGGGCTTCAAGATACGCAGTATTTT. Translated: CASSRRAGGLQDTQYF. Full variable domain (missing parts from reference TRBV7-9 and TRBJ2-3): DTGVSQNPRHKITKRGQNVTFRCDPISEHNRLYWYRQTLGQGPEFLTYFQNEAQLEKSRLLSDRFSAERPKGSFSTLEIQRTEQGDSAMYLCASSRRAGGLQDTQYFGPGTRLTVL.